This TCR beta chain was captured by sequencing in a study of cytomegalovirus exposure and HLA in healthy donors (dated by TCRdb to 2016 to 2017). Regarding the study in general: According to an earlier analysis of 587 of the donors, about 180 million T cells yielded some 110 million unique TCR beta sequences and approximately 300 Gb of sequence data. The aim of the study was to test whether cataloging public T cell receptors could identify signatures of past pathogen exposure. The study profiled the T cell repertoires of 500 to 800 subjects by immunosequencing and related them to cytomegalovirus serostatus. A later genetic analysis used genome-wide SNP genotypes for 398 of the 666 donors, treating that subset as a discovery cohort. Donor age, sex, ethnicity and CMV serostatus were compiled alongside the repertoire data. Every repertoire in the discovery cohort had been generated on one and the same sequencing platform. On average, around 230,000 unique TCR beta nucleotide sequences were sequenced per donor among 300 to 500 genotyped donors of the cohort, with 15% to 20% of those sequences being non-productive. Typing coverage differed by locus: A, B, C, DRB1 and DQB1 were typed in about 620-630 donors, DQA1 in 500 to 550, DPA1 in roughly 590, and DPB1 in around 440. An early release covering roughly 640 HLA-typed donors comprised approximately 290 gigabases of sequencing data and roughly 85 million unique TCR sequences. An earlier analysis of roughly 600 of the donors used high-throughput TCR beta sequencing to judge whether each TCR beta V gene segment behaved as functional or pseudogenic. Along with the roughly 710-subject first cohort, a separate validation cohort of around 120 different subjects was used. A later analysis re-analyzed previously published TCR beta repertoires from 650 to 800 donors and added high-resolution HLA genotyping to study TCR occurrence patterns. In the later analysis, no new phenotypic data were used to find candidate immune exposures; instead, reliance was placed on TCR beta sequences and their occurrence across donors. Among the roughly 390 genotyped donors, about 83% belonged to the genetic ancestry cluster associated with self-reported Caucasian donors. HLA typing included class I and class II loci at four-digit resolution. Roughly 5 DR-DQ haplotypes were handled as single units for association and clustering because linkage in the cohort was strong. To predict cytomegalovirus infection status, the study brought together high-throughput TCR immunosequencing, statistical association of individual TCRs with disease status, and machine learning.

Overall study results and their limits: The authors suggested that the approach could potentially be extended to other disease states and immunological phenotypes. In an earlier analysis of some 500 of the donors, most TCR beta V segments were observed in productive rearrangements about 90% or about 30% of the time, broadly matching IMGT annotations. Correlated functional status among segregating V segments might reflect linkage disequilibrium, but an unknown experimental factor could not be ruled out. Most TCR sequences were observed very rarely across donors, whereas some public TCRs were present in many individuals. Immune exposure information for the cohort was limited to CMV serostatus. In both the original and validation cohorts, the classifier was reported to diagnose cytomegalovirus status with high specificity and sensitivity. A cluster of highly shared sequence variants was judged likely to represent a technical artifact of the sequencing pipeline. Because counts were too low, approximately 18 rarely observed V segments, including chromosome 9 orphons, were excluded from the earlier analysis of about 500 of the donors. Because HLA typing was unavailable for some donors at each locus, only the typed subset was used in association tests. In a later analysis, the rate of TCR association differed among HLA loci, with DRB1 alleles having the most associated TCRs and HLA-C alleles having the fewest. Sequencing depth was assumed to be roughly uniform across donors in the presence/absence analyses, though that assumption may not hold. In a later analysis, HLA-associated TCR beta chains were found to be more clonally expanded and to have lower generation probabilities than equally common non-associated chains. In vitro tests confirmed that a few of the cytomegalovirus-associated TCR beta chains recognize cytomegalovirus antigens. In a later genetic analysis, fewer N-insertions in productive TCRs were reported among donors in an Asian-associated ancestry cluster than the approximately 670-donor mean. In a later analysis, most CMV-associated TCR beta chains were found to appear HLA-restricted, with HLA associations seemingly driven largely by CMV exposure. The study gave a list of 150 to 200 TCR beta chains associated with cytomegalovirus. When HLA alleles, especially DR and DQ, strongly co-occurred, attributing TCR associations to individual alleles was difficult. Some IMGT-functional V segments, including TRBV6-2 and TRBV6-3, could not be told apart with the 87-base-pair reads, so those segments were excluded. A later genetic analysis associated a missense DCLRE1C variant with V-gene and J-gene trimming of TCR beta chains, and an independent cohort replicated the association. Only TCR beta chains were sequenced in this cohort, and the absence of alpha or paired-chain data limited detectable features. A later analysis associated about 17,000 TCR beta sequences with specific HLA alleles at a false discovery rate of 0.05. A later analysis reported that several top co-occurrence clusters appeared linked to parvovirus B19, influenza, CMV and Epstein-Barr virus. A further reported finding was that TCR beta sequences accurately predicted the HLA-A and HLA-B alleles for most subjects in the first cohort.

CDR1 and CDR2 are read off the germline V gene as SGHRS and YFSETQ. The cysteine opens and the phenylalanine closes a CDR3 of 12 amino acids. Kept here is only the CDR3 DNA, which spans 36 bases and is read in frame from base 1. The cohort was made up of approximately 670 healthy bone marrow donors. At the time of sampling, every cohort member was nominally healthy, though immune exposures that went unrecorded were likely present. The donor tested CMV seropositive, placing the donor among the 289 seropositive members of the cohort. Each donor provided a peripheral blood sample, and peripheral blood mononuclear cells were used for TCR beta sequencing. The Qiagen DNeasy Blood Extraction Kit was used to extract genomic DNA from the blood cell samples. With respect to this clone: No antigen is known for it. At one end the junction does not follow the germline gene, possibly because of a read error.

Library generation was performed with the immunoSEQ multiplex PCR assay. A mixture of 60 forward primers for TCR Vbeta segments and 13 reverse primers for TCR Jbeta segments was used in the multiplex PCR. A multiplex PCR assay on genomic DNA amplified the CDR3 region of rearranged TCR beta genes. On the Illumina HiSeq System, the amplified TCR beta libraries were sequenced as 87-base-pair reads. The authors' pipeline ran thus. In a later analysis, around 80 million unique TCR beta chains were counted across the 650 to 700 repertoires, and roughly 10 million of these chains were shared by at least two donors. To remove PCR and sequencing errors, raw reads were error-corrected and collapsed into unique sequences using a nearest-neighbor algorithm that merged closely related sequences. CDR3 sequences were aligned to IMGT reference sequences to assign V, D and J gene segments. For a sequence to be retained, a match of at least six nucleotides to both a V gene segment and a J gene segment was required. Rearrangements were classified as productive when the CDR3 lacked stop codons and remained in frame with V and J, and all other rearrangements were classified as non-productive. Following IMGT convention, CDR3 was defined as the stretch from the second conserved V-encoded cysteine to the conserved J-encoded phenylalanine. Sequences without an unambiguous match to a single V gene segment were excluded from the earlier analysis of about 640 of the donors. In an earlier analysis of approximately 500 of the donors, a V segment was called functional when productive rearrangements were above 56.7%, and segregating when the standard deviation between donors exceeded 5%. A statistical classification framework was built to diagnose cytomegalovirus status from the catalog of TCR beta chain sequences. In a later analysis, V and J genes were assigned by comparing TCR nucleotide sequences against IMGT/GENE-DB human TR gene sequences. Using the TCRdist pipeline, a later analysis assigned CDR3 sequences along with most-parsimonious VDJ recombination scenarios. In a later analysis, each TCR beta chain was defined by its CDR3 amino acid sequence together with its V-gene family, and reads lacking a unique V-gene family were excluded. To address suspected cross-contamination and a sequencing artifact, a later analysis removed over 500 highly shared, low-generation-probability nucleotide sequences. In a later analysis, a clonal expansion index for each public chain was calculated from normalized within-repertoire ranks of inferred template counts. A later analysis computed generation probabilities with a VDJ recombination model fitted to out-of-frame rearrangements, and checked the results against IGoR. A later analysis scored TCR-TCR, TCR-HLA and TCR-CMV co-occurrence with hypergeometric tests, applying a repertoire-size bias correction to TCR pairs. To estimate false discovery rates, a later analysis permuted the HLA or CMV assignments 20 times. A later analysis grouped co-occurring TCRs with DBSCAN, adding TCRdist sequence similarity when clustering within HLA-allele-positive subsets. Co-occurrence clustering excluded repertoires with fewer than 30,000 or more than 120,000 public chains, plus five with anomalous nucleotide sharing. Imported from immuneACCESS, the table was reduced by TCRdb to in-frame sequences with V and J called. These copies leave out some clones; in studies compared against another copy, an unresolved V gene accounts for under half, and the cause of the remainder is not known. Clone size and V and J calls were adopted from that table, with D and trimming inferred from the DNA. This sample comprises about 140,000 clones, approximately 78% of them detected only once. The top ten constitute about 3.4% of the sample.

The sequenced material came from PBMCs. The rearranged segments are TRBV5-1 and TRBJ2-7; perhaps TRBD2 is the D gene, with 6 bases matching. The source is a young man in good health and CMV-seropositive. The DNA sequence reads TGCGCCAGCCGGGACTCCTCCAACGAGCAGTACTTC. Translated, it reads CASRDSSNEQYF.